This T cell receptor beta chain derives from a study of vaccination effects on CD4 cells after COVID-19 (dated by TCRdb to 2021 to 2024). With regard to the full study: Two doses of either the BNT162b2 or the mRNA-1273 mRNA SARS-CoV-2 vaccine were administered to participants. Pre-vaccine samples from a couple of convalescent patients were drawn 16 days and one week before the first dose, 142 and 148 days after COVID-19 diagnosis. SARS-CoV-2 spike-specific CD4+ TCR repertoires were compared before and after mRNA vaccination in COVID-19 convalescent patients and in infection-naive vaccine recipients. Altogether, around eleven COVID-19 convalescent patients and several SARS-CoV-2-naive healthy vaccine recipients made up the full study. The Oncomine TCR Beta short-read assay on an Illumina iSeq 100 was used to sequence cultures from other donors in the study.

Here is what the overall study found, with its caveats: Both infection-induced and vaccine-induced clones contracted markedly at late post-vaccination timepoints, which is consistent with waning T cell responses. In convalescent patients, the post-vaccine spike-reactive repertoire consisted mainly of new vaccine-induced clones, largely distinct from infection-induced clones. The study was limited by a small number of convalescent patients, and early post-infection timepoints were lacking.

The ViraFEST assay stimulated PBMC with viral peptide pools and then used TCR sequencing to identify antigen-specific CD4+ T cell clonotypes by expansion. After about 10 days of culture, CD4+ T cells were isolated with the EasySep CD4+ T cell isolation kit. Convalescent patients had PCR-confirmed SARS-CoV-2 infection between March and December 2020, before Alpha, Beta and Delta variants emerged in the United States. Each well held fewer than 2.5 million PBMC cultured in IMDM containing 5% human AB serum, 8.5 to 10 IU/ml IL-2 and gentamicin, along with around 9.4 ug/ml peptides. Half of the culture medium was replaced with fresh IL-2-containing medium on days 3 and 7. Each peptide stimulation condition was cultured in triplicate wells unless otherwise noted. Using Ficoll-Paque Plus gradient centrifugation, PBMC were separated from whole blood and then either used fresh or cryopreserved at -140C. The overlapping peptide pools covered the spike proteins of SARS-CoV-2 and of the common cold coronaviruses HCoV-NL63, HCoV-OC43 and HCoV-229E. The QIAamp micro DNA kit was used to extract genomic DNA from the cultured CD4+ T cells.

This clone has only one observation. Its specific antigen is unknown. It has no much larger one-base neighbor in the sample; base qualities were not kept. The method behind the library was the immunoSEQ multiplex PCR assay. DNA from the cultured, isolated CD4+ T cells was subjected to TCR beta CDR3 sequencing. The study's own analysis went as follows. Non-productive TCR sequences were discarded, and reads were trimmed to the CDR3 region, with only CDR3s of 7 or more amino acids retained. The MANAFEST web app was used to identify antigen-specific clonotypes by comparing expansion in peptide wells with expansion in reference cultures. To be called positive, a clone needed expansion at FDR<0.05 compared with the reference and with all other wells, an odds ratio greater than 5, and a frequency greater than 0.1% in two replicate wells. A clonotype was called cross-reactive if it was significantly expanded both in SARS-CoV-2 spike wells and in at least one common cold coronavirus spike condition. Using the stringdist R package, CDR3 similarity was measured by Levenshtein distance, and unrooted trees were constructed with ape in R 3.6.1. Held by TCRdb, this immuneACCESS table contains in-frame sequences only and omits some clones. Under half of the omission traces to an unresolved V gene where checked; the cause of the rest is unknown. V and J calls and clone size are copied from that table; D and trimming were computed from the DNA. The sample table lists about 27,000 clones, approximately 80% of them with a count of one. Jointly, the top ten make up under 25% of the sample.

The source is a human donor who had a prior SARS-CoV-2 infection. Sample: CD4+ T cells from PBMCs cultured with HCoV-NL63 spike peptides, taken before COVID-19 vaccination. Per the publication, the cell subset or site label means: HCoV-NL63 spike overlapping peptide pool stimulation.

The CDR3 sequence is CASSQDPGTPYGYTF. The DNA sequence is as follows: TGTGCCAGCAGCCAAGATCCCGGGACTCCCTATGGCTACACCTTC. This receptor chain uses TRBV4-2 and TRBJ1-2, and possibly TRBD1, on 5 matching bases. According to the germline V gene, CDR1 reads LGHNA and CDR2 reads YNFKEQ. Between the V and J ends, shortened by 0 bases and 4 bases respectively, the junction contains 12 bases. From its cysteine to its phenylalanine, the CDR3 spans 15 amino acids. Only CDR3 DNA remains: 45 bases, in frame from the first base.